Shown below are 16 T cell receptor beta chains from a single sample sequenced in a study of blood T cells in healthy people across ages. PCR was performed a second time for 7 to 11 cycles using a sample-barcoded 5' primer and a J-beta primer mix. TCRdb re-called the 5' RACE reads through MiXCR, storing one row per CDR3 protein. Altogether 550,000 to 650,000 distinct CDR3 sequences are present, about 25% being singletons, with the ten largest covering approximately 4%. The same specimen was also included in a second study, on T cells of mothers and their children.

Sequencing input: blood. The origin of the receptors is a boy aged 2 to 10 in good health.

The rearrangement joins TRBV30 to TRBJ2-7; 10 positions match TRBD1. V was clipped by 0 bases and J by 7 bases; unmatched bases: 6. CDR1 is GTSNPN and CDR2 is SVGIG in the germline V gene (reference sequence). There are 14 residues in the CDR3. Here the CDR3 DNA reads TGTGCCTGGAGTGTGACAGGGGGCTCGGGGGAGCAGTACTTC. As protein: CAWSVTGGSGEQYF.

The table lists this clonotype with a few counts. J is TRBJ2-5 and V is TRBV7-8; 7 bases line up with TRBD2. With V trimmed by 6 bases and J by 3 bases, 13 bases remained unmatched. CDR3 length: 16 residues. The germline gives CDR1 SGHVS, CDR2 FQNEAQ. As DNA, the CDR3 is TGTGCCAGCAGGCATGCGGGACTACTTCTGGAAGAGACCCAGTACTTC. It is translated as CASRHAGLLLEETQYF.

In its sample, this clonotype was seen a few times. The chain combines TRBV7-3 with TRBJ2-5; D is unresolved. V dropped 5 bases and J dropped 3 bases, with 16 bases sitting between them. Germline values: CDR1 SGHTA, CDR2 FQGTGA. The CDR3 has 15 residues. CDR3 nucleotide sequence: TGTGCCAGCAGCCACGTACCGGGCCGTAAAGAGACCCAGTACTTC. This codes for CASSHVPGRKETQYF. Looking up the rest from reference TRBV7-3 and TRBJ2-5 gives the full variable domain: GAGVSQTPSNKVTEKGKYVELRCDPISGHTALYWYRQSLGQGPEFLIYFQGTGAADDSGLPNDRFFAVRPEGSVSTLKIQRTERGDSAVYLCASSHVPGRKETQYFGPGTRLLVL.

The table lists this clonotype with a count of one. V is TRBV19 and J is TRBJ2-4; D possibly corresponds to TRBD1 (5 bases). Germline lookup yields CDR1 LNHDA and CDR2 SQIVND (reference sequence). V lost 6 bases, J lost 6 bases, and 12 bases lay in between. This CDR3 contains 13 residues. The CDR3 coding sequence is TGTGCCAGTAGCGCGCAGGGATTAAACATTCAGTACTTC. Its protein product is CASSAQGLNIQYF.

The chain links TRBV7-9 to TRBJ1-2; D not resolved. Trimming cost V 2 bases and J 4 bases, with 11 bases left between them. The CDR3 has 14 amino acids. Germline CDR1 and CDR2: SEHNR and FQNEAQ (reference sequence). This chain's CDR3 is CASSLKKLTYGYTF. The CDR3, as DNA: TGTGCCAGCAGCTTAAAAAAACTGACCTATGGCTACACCTTC.

This clonotype was found many times. V gene TRBV18 combines with J gene TRBJ2-5; D might be TRBD1 or TRBD2, each matching 6 bases. Germline CDR1 is KGHSH and CDR2 is LQKENI. The length of the CDR3 is 14 residues. Between the trimmed V and J ends, which lost 3 bases and 3 bases, there was a span of 11 bases. CDR3 loop: CASSPGRGEETQYF. DNA for the CDR3: TGTGCCAGCTCACCCGGAAGGGGGGAAGAGACCCAGTACTTC.

This chain uses TRBV6-2 or TRBV6-3 with TRBJ2-5; 8 bases match TRBD2. Germline V gives CDR1 MNHEY, CDR2 SVGEGT. The CDR3 sequence is 12 residues long. Germline trimming cut 11 bases from V and 7 bases from J; bases unmatched to any gene: 9. In DNA, the CDR3 is TGTGCCGGCGGGGGGCTCCCAGGGACCCAGTACTTC. Translation gives CAGGGLPGTQYF.

The gene calls are TRBV20-1 and TRBJ1-4; TRBD1 matches 10 bases. Germline V gene sequence: CDR1 DFQATT, CDR2 SNEGSKA (reference sequence). The CDR3 contains 16 residues. Unmatched junction bases numbered 9, after V lost 1 base and J lost 7 bases. The CDR3 is CSARASRDRGSEKLFF. Here the CDR3 DNA reads TGCAGTGCTAGAGCTTCCCGGGACAGGGGAAGTGAAAAACTGTTTTTT.

The rearrangement links TRBV6-5 to TRBJ2-5; no reliable D call. V lost 5 bases and J 0 bases, leaving 10 bases between the germline ends. The CDR3 length is 14 residues. Germline lookup yields CDR1 MNHEY and CDR2 SVGAGI. The CDR3 loop reads CASSLTVYQETQYF. The CDR3 DNA reads as TGTGCCAGCAGTCTCACGGTTTACCAAGAGACCCAGTACTTC.

This clonotype was observed a handful of times. This chain uses TRBV10-1 with TRBJ1-3; no definite D call. CDR1 is WNHNN and CDR2 is SYGVQD in the germline V gene (reference sequence). There are 14 residues in the CDR3. Trimming removed 3 bases from V and 4 bases from J, with 10 bases in between. The CDR3 bases are TGCGCCAGCAGTGACCCCCGCGAAGGAAACACCATATATTTT. Amino acid sequence: CASSDPREGNTIYF.

The rearrangement uses TRBV5-6 and TRBJ1-5; TRBD1 might be the D (5 bases). The CDR3 spans 15 residues. V lost 5 bases and J 2 bases, leaving 14 bases between the germline ends. Germline values: CDR1 SGHDT, CDR2 YYEEEE. The CDR3 sequence is CASSPGRGRNQPQHF. CDR3 bases: TGTGCCAGCAGTCCCGGCCGGGGCCGCAATCAGCCCCAGCATTTT. The full variable domain, its missing parts supplied by reference TRBV5-6 and TRBJ1-5, is DAGVTQSPTHLIKTRGQQVTLRCSPKSGHDTVSWYQQALGQGPQFIFQYYEEEERQRGNFPDRFSGHQFPNYSSELNVNALLLGDSALYLCASSPGRGRNQPQHFGDGTRLSIL.

The chain has TRBV28 and TRBJ2-5; D is perhaps TRBD1 or TRBD2 (6 bases each). The J call may be faulty, since TRBJ2-1 better matches the DNA end. The germline V gene has CDR1 MDHEN and CDR2 SYDVKM. The CDR3 totals 14 residues. The CDR3 reads CASSESWRGLEQFF. In DNA, the CDR3 is TGTGCCAGCAGTGAAAGTTGGAGGGGGTTGGAGCAGTTCTTC.

This clonotype was observed a single time. The V call is TRBV20-1, the J call TRBJ2-2; 9 nucleotides agree with TRBD2. This CDR3 has 14 amino acids. V gave up 3 bases and J gave up 5 bases; unmatched junction bases: 4. Germline V gives CDR1 DFQATT, CDR2 SNEGSKA (reference sequence). The CDR3 sequence is CSASPSGVTGELFF. CDR3 nucleotide sequence: TGCAGTGCTAGCCCTAGCGGGGTTACCGGGGAGCTGTTTTTT.

A few counts support this clonotype. The CDR3 loop reads CASSPKSQETQYF. The CDR3 DNA follows: TGTGCCAGCAGCCCAAAGAGTCAAGAGACCCAGTACTTC. This chain joins TRBV7-3 and TRBJ2-5, with D unresolved. The V and J ends lost 5 bases and 2 bases respectively, with 9 bases between them. The length of the CDR3 is 13 residues. From germline, CDR1 is SGHTA and CDR2 FQGTGA.

This clonotype was seen a handful of times. This chain joins TRBV13 and TRBJ2-1; weak D call: TRBD1 (5 bases). Gene TRBJ2-5 matches the end of the DNA better, so the J call may be wrong. CDR1 and CDR2 from the germline V gene are PRHDT and FYEKMQ (reference sequence). CDR3 size: 14 residues. CDR3 amino acids: CASSRADQGETQYF. The CDR3 DNA reads TGTGCCAGCAGCCGGGCGGACCAGGGCGAGACCCAGTACTTC.

This clonotype was counted ten times or more. V and J are TRBV5-1 and TRBJ2-5; a weak D match, TRBD1 (5 bases). The CDR3 extends over 15 amino acids. V lost 0 bases and J 5 bases, leaving 14 bases between the germline ends. The germline CDR1 and CDR2 sequences are SGHRS and YFSETQ. CDR3 protein: CASSLVSGNGETQYF. In DNA, the CDR3 is TGCGCCAGCAGCTTGGTGTCAGGGAACGGGGAGACCCAGTACTTC. Variable domain in full (rest from reference TRBV5-1 and TRBJ2-5): KAGVTQTPRYLIKTRGQQVTLSCSPISGHRSVSWYQQTPGQGLQFLFEYFSETQRNKGNFPGRFSGRQFSNSRSEMNVSTLELGDSALYLCASSLVSGNGETQYFGPGTRLLVL.